This entry features one T cell receptor beta chain sequence. These data are taken from a study of cytomegalovirus exposure and HLA in healthy donors. The PCR contained 60 Vbeta and 13 Jbeta primers. Sequenced by immunoSEQ multiplex PCR; TCRdb stores in-frame clones only, minus some. The sample lists about 98,000 clones; 74% were seen once. Germline CDR1 is GTSNPN and CDR2 is SVGIG (reference sequence). V gave up 3 bases and J gave up 2 bases; unmatched junction bases: 4. The CDR3 covers 14 residues. The chain couples TRBV30 to TRBJ2-3; the match to TRBD2 covers 8 bases. The sequence was obtained from a male donor in good health and CMV-seronegative. The specimen was PBMCs. The CDR3 reads CAWSGGAHTDTQYF. The CDR3 DNA is TGTGCCTGGAGCGGGGGGGCGCACACAGATACGCAGTATTTT.